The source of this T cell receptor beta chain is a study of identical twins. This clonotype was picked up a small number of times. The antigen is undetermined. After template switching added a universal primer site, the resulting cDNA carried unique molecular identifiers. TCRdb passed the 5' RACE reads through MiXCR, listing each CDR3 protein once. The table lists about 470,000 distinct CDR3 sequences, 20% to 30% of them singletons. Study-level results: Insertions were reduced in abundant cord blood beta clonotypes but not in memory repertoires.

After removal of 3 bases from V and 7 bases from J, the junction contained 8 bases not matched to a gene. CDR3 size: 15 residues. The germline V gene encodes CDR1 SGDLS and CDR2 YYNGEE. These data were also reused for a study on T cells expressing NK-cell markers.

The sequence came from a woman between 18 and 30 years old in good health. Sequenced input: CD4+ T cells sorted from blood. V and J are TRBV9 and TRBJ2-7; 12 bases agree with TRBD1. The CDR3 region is CASSALPGQGAEQYF. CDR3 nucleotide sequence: TGTGCCAGCAGCGCGTTACCGGGACAGGGGGCTGAGCAGTACTTC.